These 31 T cell receptor beta chains were all obtained from the same sample, sequenced in a study of blood T cell repertoires in COVID-19. Profiled with immunoSEQ multiplex PCR; TCRdb holds only in-frame clones, not every one. The table shows a few hundred thousand clones, with about nine tenths occurring only once. Sequenced sample: peripheral blood. These receptors were taken from a middle-aged woman who had recovered from COVID-19.

The chain joins TRBV3-1 (or the pseudogene TRBV3-2) to TRBJ2-7; weak D call: TRBD1 (5 bases). The CDR3 is 12 residues long. CDR1 and CDR2 (germline): LGHDT, YNNKEL (reference sequence). The V gene lost 4 bases and the J gene lost 3 bases, with 7 bases spanning the gap. For the CDR3, the DNA is TGTGCCAGCAGCCGCCAGGGCTACGAGCAGTACTTC. The encoded protein is CASSRQGYEQYF.

V usage is TRBV19 and J usage is TRBJ1-4; tentative D call: TRBD1 (5 bases). The V and J ends lost 5 bases and 8 bases respectively, with 15 bases between them. The CDR3 has 14 residues. CDR1 LNHDA and CDR2 SQIVND come from the germline V gene (reference sequence). The CDR3 DNA reads TGTGCCAGTAGTCCCCCCCCGGGGGACGAAAAACTGTTTTTT. This sequence encodes CASSPPPGDEKLFF.

V is TRBV10-2 and J is TRBJ1-5, with 9 positions matching TRBD1. The CDR3 has 17 amino acids. CDR1 is WSHSY, CDR2 SAAADI, per germline. V was clipped by 3 bases and J by 1 base; unmatched bases: 7. As DNA, the CDR3 is TGCGCCAGCAGTGACTGGACAGGGGTTGGGAGCAATCAGCCCCAGCATTTT. Translated: CASSDWTGVGSNQPQHF.

The genes are TRBV27 and TRBJ2-1, with D unresolved. Trimming took off 2 bases at V and 0 bases at J, with 8 bases between the two ends. Germline CDR1 and CDR2: MNHEY and SMNVEV (reference sequence). CDR3 size: 15 residues. The CDR3 DNA is TGTGCCAGCAGTTTAATCGCGAGCTCCTACAATGAGCAGTTCTTC. Translated: CASSLIASSYNEQFF.

The J gene is TRBJ2-1, the V gene TRBV29-1; 9 bases map to TRBD1. Losses at the gene ends were 7 bases for V and 7 bases for J; bases not matched to a gene: 11. Germline V gives CDR1 SQVTM, CDR2 ANQGSEA. This CDR3 contains 14 residues. The CDR3 loop is CSGAPGTGMNEQFF. The CDR3, as DNA: TGCAGCGGGGCACCGGGGACAGGGATGAATGAGCAGTTCTTC.

The chain uses TRBV11-3 and TRBJ2-1; possibly TRBD2 for D (6 bases). V was clipped by 0 bases and J by 0 bases, with 12 bases between them. CDR1 and CDR2 (germline): SGHNT, YENEEA. This CDR3 spans 17 amino acids. CDR3 coding DNA: TGTGCCAGCAGCTTAGATCGCCCGGGACTCTCCTACAATGAGCAGTTCTTC. This encodes CASSLDRPGLSYNEQFF.

The chain is built from TRBV3-1 (or the pseudogene TRBV3-2) and TRBJ2-6; D perhaps matches TRBD1 (6 bases). Deletions cut 4 bases from V and 4 bases from J, with 11 bases between. Germline V lookup: CDR1 LGHDT, CDR2 YNNKEL (reference sequence). The CDR3 has 15 residues. DNA for the CDR3: TGTGCCAGCAGCCTCAGGGGTGCCGGGGCCAACGTCCTGACTTTC. This gives the protein CASSLRGAGANVLTF.

The genes are TRBV2 and TRBJ1-5; D gene ambiguous. CDR3 length: 15 residues. V was shortened by 1 base and J by 6 bases, with 13 bases between the two germline ends. Germline V gene data show CDR1 as SNHLY and CDR2 as FYNNEI. The CDR3 spells CASSEESGFGQPQHF. In nucleotides, the CDR3 is TGTGCCAGCAGTGAAGAGAGCGGATTTGGTCAGCCCCAGCATTTT.

J is TRBJ2-7 and V is TRBV7-9; D is ambiguous. The CDR3 length is 15 residues. Between the trimmed V and J ends, which lost 1 base and 6 bases, there was a span of 16 bases. Germline assignment: CDR1 SEHNR and CDR2 FQNEAQ (reference sequence). This CDR3 reads CASSLETVGGSEQYF. CDR3 in DNA: TGTGCCAGCAGCTTAGAGACCGTTGGCGGATCCGAGCAGTACTTC.

The chain has TRBV18 and TRBJ2-5; 7 nucleotides line up with TRBD1. The V gene end was trimmed by 1 base and the J gene end by 4 bases; junction bases not matched to a gene: 9. CDR3 length: 16 residues. The germline CDR1 and CDR2 sequences are KGHSH and LQKENI. CDR3 sequence (DNA): TGTGCCAGCTCACCACAAGAGACAGGGTTCCCAGAGACCCAGTACTTC. Its protein is CASSPQETGFPETQYF.

CDR3 bases: TGTGCCAGCAGGCCCGTAGCGGGAGCCTACAATGAGCAGTTCTTC. Residues: CASRPVAGAYNEQFF. The V call is TRBV6-6, the J call TRBJ2-1; TRBD2 agrees at 9 bases. After removal of 6 bases from V and 2 bases from J, the junction contained 5 bases not matched to a gene. Germline V CDR1 and CDR2: MNHNY, SVGAGI (reference sequence). The CDR3 consists of 15 residues.

There are a few counts of this clone. The chain joins TRBV19 to TRBJ1-2; no clear D. The CDR3 runs 13 residues. The V and J ends lost 6 bases and 2 bases respectively, with 10 bases between them. The V gene's germline CDR1 is LNHDA and CDR2 SQIVND (reference sequence). The CDR3 protein is CASSREQNYGYTF. CDR3 in DNA: TGTGCCAGTAGCCGTGAACAGAACTATGGCTACACCTTC.

This clone is a singleton in its sample. V and J are TRBV2 and TRBJ2-3; the D is unclear. Germline V CDR1 and CDR2: SNHLY, FYNNEI. The length of the CDR3 is 11 residues. V shed 3 bases and J shed 12 bases, with 10 bases lying between them. CDR3 DNA: TGTGCCAGCAGTGACTCCCCTACTCAGTATTTT. This gives the protein CASSDSPTQYF.

The chain recombines TRBV11-2 with TRBJ2-7, with 7 bases identical to TRBD2. Germline trimming cut 5 bases from V and 6 bases from J; bases unmatched to any gene: 13. Germline V lookup: CDR1 SGHAT, CDR2 FQNNGV. The CDR3 length is 15 residues. The CDR3 DNA follows: TGTGCCAGCAGCCCCCGCATGGCGGGAGAAGGCGAGCAGTACTTC. This gives the protein CASSPRMAGEGEQYF. The full variable domain, completed using reference TRBV11-2 and TRBJ2-7, is EAGVAQSPRYKIIEKRQSVAFWCNPISGHATLYWYQQILGQGPKLLIQFQNNGVVDDSQLPKDRFSAERLKGVDSTLKIQPAKLEDSAVYLCASSPRMAGEGEQYFGPGTRLTVT.

This rearrangement joins TRBV11-1 to TRBJ2-1; 9 positions match TRBD2. V was clipped by 4 bases and J by 15 bases; unmatched bases: 10. From germline, CDR1 is SGHAT and CDR2 FQDESV (reference sequence). The CDR3 is 13 amino acids. CDR3 amino acids: CASSSGTSKVLFF. As DNA, the CDR3 is TGTGCCAGCAGCTCCGGGACTAGCAAGGTTCTGTTCTTC.

The chain recombines TRBV29-1 with TRBJ2-1, with D unresolved. The CDR3 loop spans 10 amino acids. The germline CDR1 and CDR2 sequences are SQVTM and ANQGSEA. V was trimmed by 6 bases and J by 10 bases, leaving 10 bases between them. This CDR3 is CSVYRGEQFF. CDR3 coding DNA: TGCAGCGTGTATCGTGGCGAGCAGTTCTTC.

The V and J genes are TRBV7-9 and TRBJ1-2, with D perhaps matching TRBD1 (5 bases). There are 14 residues in the CDR3. Looked up from germline, CDR1 is SEHNR and CDR2 is FQNEAQ (reference sequence). The V and J ends lost 4 bases and 8 bases respectively, with 17 bases between them. The CDR3 sequence: CASSSRGGDGGYTF. In DNA, the CDR3 is TGTGCCAGCAGCTCCCGGGGCGGGGATGGAGGCTACACCTTC.

V and J are TRBV19 and TRBJ1-5, with D perhaps TRBD1 (5 bases). CDR1 LNHDA and CDR2 SQIVND come from the germline V gene (reference sequence). Trimming removed 5 bases from V and 3 bases from J, with 20 bases in between. The CDR3 consists of 17 residues. For the CDR3, the DNA is TGTGCCAGTAGTTCCCGGCGGGGACGGACGGACAATCAGCCCCAGCATTTT. Residues: CASSSRRGRTDNQPQHF. The full variable domain, completed using reference TRBV19 and TRBJ1-5, is DGGITQSPKYLFRKEGQNVTLSCEQNLNHDAMYWYRQDPGQGLRLIYYSQIVNDFQKGDIAEGYSVSREKKESFPLTVTSAQKNPTAFYLCASSSRRGRTDNQPQHFGDGTRLSIL.

The V and J genes are TRBV27 and TRBJ2-7; TRBD1 matches at 8 bases. The CDR3 is 17 residues long. CDR1 MNHEY and CDR2 SMNVEV come from the germline V gene (reference sequence). With V trimmed by 5 bases and J by 0 bases, 12 bases remained unmatched. CDR3: CASSKDRAGYSSYEQYF. The CDR3 DNA sequence: TGTGCCAGCAGTAAGGACAGGGCCGGATACAGCTCCTACGAGCAGTACTTC.

In DNA form, the CDR3 reads TGCGCCAGCAGCTTTGCTGGCGGAGAAGAGACCCAGTACTTC. Translating gives CASSFAGGEETQYF. The chain has TRBV5-1 and TRBJ2-5; D uncertain. Germline V lookup: CDR1 SGHRS, CDR2 YFSETQ. The CDR3 covers 14 residues. Deletions cut 2 bases from V and 3 bases from J, with 11 bases between.

V usage is TRBV25-1 and J usage is TRBJ2-1; 8 nucleotides match TRBD1. Germline CDR1 and CDR2: MGHDK and SYGVNS. The CDR3 loop spans 15 amino acids. Unmatched junction bases numbered 10, after V lost 3 bases and J lost 9 bases. The CDR3 loop is CASSEPTGARGEQFF. In nucleotides, the CDR3 is TGTGCCAGCAGTGAGCCGACAGGGGCGCGGGGTGAGCAGTTCTTC.

This rearrangement joins TRBV27 to TRBJ2-5; D is possibly TRBD2 (7 bases). Trimming took off 7 bases at V and 1 base at J, with 16 bases between the two ends. The length of the CDR3 is 15 residues. Germline-derived CDR1 and CDR2 are MNHEY and SMNVEV (reference sequence). The CDR3 DNA follows: TGTGCCAGCACCTCAGGGAGGGGGTCCCAAGAGACCCAGTACTTC. It is translated as CASTSGRGSQETQYF.

V is TRBV6-6 and J is TRBJ2-7, with D perhaps matching TRBD2 (6 bases). The CDR3 extends over 14 amino acids. Trimming cost V 4 bases and J 2 bases, with 12 bases left between them. From germline, CDR1 is MNHNY and CDR2 SVGAGI (reference sequence). In nucleotides, the CDR3 is TGTGCCAGCAGTTTCGGGACTTCCACCTACGAGCAGTACTTC. This sequence encodes CASSFGTSTYEQYF.

V gene TRBV6-5 combines with J gene TRBJ2-7; no firm D call. CDR3 length: 15 residues. V was cut by 2 bases and J by 0 bases, with 11 bases left in between. CDR1 and CDR2 (germline): MNHEY, SVGAGI. The DNA for the CDR3 is TGTGCCAGCAGTTACGTCGCAGAAACCTCCTACGAGCAGTACTTC. Its protein product is CASSYVAETSYEQYF.

V gene TRBV7-9 combines with J gene TRBJ1-4; 7 bases fit TRBD1. The CDR3 length is 15 residues. Unmatched junction bases numbered 10, after V lost 5 bases and J lost 7 bases. Looked up from germline, CDR1 is SEHNR and CDR2 is FQNEAQ (reference sequence). The CDR3 is CASSPSGTVGEKLFF. The CDR3 DNA is TGTGCCAGCAGCCCCTCCGGGACAGTGGGTGAAAAACTGTTTTTT. Variable domain in full (rest from reference TRBV7-9 and TRBJ1-4): DTGVSQNPRHKITKRGQNVTFRCDPISEHNRLYWYRQTLGQGPEFLTYFQNEAQLEKSRLLSDRFSAERPKGSFSTLEIQRTEQGDSAMYLCASSPSGTVGEKLFFGSGTQLSVL.

V usage is TRBV10-3 and J usage is TRBJ2-5; TRBD1 matches at 9 bases. Germline V gene sequence: CDR1 ENHRY, CDR2 SYGVKD. V shed 0 bases and J 7 bases; nucleotides not matched to a gene: 9. The CDR3 consists of 16 residues. The CDR3 bases are TGTGCCATCAGTGAGTCCTACAGGGGGCTGTTTGGGACCCAGTACTTC. It specifies CAISESYRGLFGTQYF.

This chain links TRBV24-1 with TRBJ2-5, with a tentative D call TRBD1 (5 bases). The CDR3 extends over 18 amino acids. The V end was cut by 4 bases, the J end by 1 base, with 21 bases between. The germline V gene has CDR1 KGHDR and CDR2 SFDVKD. The CDR3 sequence is CATSDPSGGSGRQETQYF. The CDR3 DNA reads TGTGCCACCAGTGACCCCTCCGGTGGTTCAGGGCGCCAAGAGACCCAGTACTTC.

This chain uses TRBV9 with TRBJ2-3; 8 positions agree with TRBD1. CDR1 is SGDLS and CDR2 is YYNGEE in the germline V gene. Trimming at V came to 4 bases and at J to 2 bases, leaving 12 bases not matched to a gene. This CDR3 comprises 17 residues. The CDR3 reads CASSPRTTGGPTDTQYF. CDR3 nucleotides: TGTGCCAGCAGCCCGCGAACCACAGGGGGTCCCACAGATACGCAGTATTTT.

This clone was counted ten times or more. The chain uses TRBV7-9 and TRBJ2-1, with 13 bases matching TRBD2. J was trimmed by 7 bases and V by 0 bases; bases with no gene match: 6. Germline CDR1 is SEHNR and CDR2 is FQNEAQ (reference sequence). CDR3 size: 17 residues. The CDR3 loop reads CASSLALGLAGSNEQFF. CDR3 DNA: TGTGCCAGCAGCTTAGCTTTGGGACTAGCGGGATCTAATGAGCAGTTCTTC.

The V call is TRBV7-9, the J call TRBJ2-1; TRBD2 agrees at 11 bases. This CDR3 has 15 amino acids. CDR1 is SEHNR, CDR2 FQNEAQ, per germline (reference sequence). Losses at the gene ends were 5 bases for V and 7 bases for J; bases not matched to a gene: 7. CDR3: CASSVQLAGVNEQFF. The CDR3, as DNA: TGTGCCAGCAGCGTTCAACTAGCGGGAGTTAATGAGCAGTTCTTC.

The CDR3 is CASSHRRMLAGAMTGELFF. The CDR3, as DNA: TGTGCCAGCAGCCACCGGAGAATGTTAGCGGGAGCGATGACCGGGGAGCTGTTTTTT. The chain uses TRBV7-9 and TRBJ2-2, with TRBD2 matching 9 bases. Losses at the gene ends were 5 bases for V and 5 bases for J; bases not matched to a gene: 18. In germline, CDR1 is SEHNR, CDR2 FQNEAQ (reference sequence). This CDR3 is 19 amino acids long.